The present T cell receptor (beta chain) was sequenced within a study of shared clonotypes between healthy human individuals. CDR1 is LGHNA, CDR2 YSLEER, per germline. This CDR3 comprises 15 residues. V was clipped by 3 bases and J by 3 bases, with 15 bases between them. On this clone: Its antigen is not identified.

Some clones are missing from TCRdb's copy, which holds only in-frame ones; the method was immunoSEQ multiplex PCR. The data show about 960,000 clones, approximately 80% seen once. Overall study results and limits: Between a handful of donors, naive CD4 clonotypes were shared at a level of about 5%. Non-shared clonotypes showed lower generation probabilities than clonotypes common to all four donors.

The sequence came from a man aged 18 to 35 in good health. This rearrangement joins TRBV4-3 to TRBJ2-7, with D possibly TRBD1 on 5 matching bases. The source material was memory CD4+ T cells sorted from blood. Specified subset: CD45RA-negative fraction. In nucleotides, the CDR3 is TGCGCCAGCAGCCAGGCAGTGCAGGGAATCTACGAGCAGTACTTC. This codes for CASSQAVQGIYEQYF.